The 32 T cell receptor beta chains given below trace back to one sample, sequenced in a study of tumor-infiltrating lymphocytes in localized non-small cell lung cancer (TCRdb year 2021). Library construction relied on the immunoSEQ multiplex PCR assay. TCRdb's version of the immuneACCESS table is confined to in-frame rearrangements and falls short of the full clone set. An unresolved V gene accounts for under half of the shortfall where checked; the remainder is of unknown origin. The sample table records roughly 16,000 clones; roughly three quarters of these occur just once. The top ten hold under 6.5% of the sample. The sequenced sample was lung tumor tissue. The receptors here all came from a human donor with non-small cell lung cancer.

This sequence joins TRBV7-2 and TRBJ2-3, with D tentatively TRBD1 or TRBD2 (5 bases each). The CDR3 runs to 14 residues. V lost 3 bases to trimming and J lost 0 bases, with 7 bases between them. CDR1 and CDR2 from the germline V gene are SGHTA and FQGNSA. The CDR3 DNA follows: TGTGCCAGCAGCTTCGGGACGAGCACAGATACGCAGTATTTT. Residues: CASSFGTSTDTQYF.

This chain joins TRBV27 and TRBJ2-7; possible D gene TRBD1, 5 bases. V lost 4 bases, J lost 2 bases, and 12 bases lay in between. The CDR3 is 14 residues long. Germline lookup yields CDR1 MNHEY and CDR2 SMNVEV (reference sequence). CDR3 sequence: CASSSQVPTYEQYF. In nucleotides, the CDR3 is TGTGCCAGCAGTTCACAGGTCCCGACCTACGAGCAGTACTTC.

This chain links TRBV7-9 with TRBJ2-3; no firm D call. CDR1 and CDR2 (germline): SEHNR, FQNEAQ (reference sequence). The CDR3 totals 15 residues. V lost 5 bases to trimming and J lost 0 bases, with 12 bases between them. CDR3 sequence: CASSRRTVSTDTQYF. The CDR3 region has the DNA TGTGCCAGCAGCCGCCGCACGGTGAGCACAGATACGCAGTATTTT.

The V gene is TRBV30, the J gene TRBJ2-2, with D perhaps matching TRBD2 (6 bases). The CDR3 loop spans 14 amino acids. Germline V CDR1 and CDR2: GTSNPN, SVGIG (reference sequence). V was trimmed by 1 base and J by 5 bases, leaving 11 bases between them. In DNA, the CDR3 is TGTGCCTGGAGTGGGGGGGTTGGAACCGGGGAGCTGTTTTTT. Amino acid sequence: CAWSGGVGTGELFF.

The rearrangement uses TRBV5-6 and TRBJ1-5; no firm D call. This CDR3 contains 13 residues. The V gene lost 4 bases and the J gene lost 2 bases, with 7 bases spanning the gap. Germline lookup yields CDR1 SGHDT and CDR2 YYEEEE. The CDR3: CASSRTGNQPQHF. In DNA form, the CDR3 reads TGTGCCAGCAGCCGGACCGGCAATCAGCCCCAGCATTTT.

The chain uses TRBV30 and TRBJ1-5; the D is unclear. Germline values: CDR1 GTSNPN, CDR2 SVGIG (reference sequence). V was pared by 3 bases and J by 0 bases, with 12 bases between. This CDR3 region has 15 residues. Written as DNA, the CDR3 is TGTGCCTGGAGCAAAGAGGGCGATAGCAATCAGCCCCAGCATTTT. As protein: CAWSKEGDSNQPQHF.

The chain is built from TRBV28 and TRBJ2-7; 9 positions match TRBD2. Germline-derived CDR1 and CDR2 are MDHEN and SYDVKM. The trim removed 7 bases at V and 5 bases at J, leaving 9 bases unmatched. This CDR3 has 14 amino acids. DNA of the CDR3: TGTGCCAGCAAACCGGGACTAGCCTGGAACGAGCAGTACTTC. Residues: CASKPGLAWNEQYF. Together with reference TRBV28 and TRBJ2-7, the CDR3 gives the full variable domain: DVKVTQSSRYLVKRTGEKVFLECVQDMDHENMFWYRQDPGLGLRLIYFSYDVKMKEKGDIPEGYSVSREKKERFSLILESASTNQTSMYLCASKPGLAWNEQYFGPGTRLTVT.

The sample holds one count of this clone. V is TRBV6-5 and J is TRBJ1-4; no clear D. Trimming left V 2 bases short and J 0 bases short, with 4 bases between. The CDR3 sequence is 14 residues long. Germline V gives CDR1 MNHEY, CDR2 SVGAGI. CDR3 amino acids: CASSYGATNEKLFF. The DNA for the CDR3 is TGTGCCAGCAGTTACGGCGCAACTAATGAAAAACTGTTTTTT.

The chain couples TRBV2 to TRBJ1-2; TRBD1 agrees at 7 bases. The CDR3 covers 14 residues. Germline values: CDR1 SNHLY, CDR2 FYNNEI. With V trimmed by 3 bases and J by 2 bases, 3 bases remained unmatched. CDR3 sequence: CASSEDRMNYGYTF. The CDR3, as DNA: TGTGCCAGCAGTGAGGACAGGATGAACTATGGCTACACCTTC.

This sequence joins TRBV28 and TRBJ1-2; D unclear. Trimming removed 6 bases at V and 2 bases at J, with 13 bases between. The CDR3 is made up of 14 amino acids. Per germline, CDR1 MDHEN and CDR2 SYDVKM. This chain's CDR3 is CASSPPTENYGYTF. The DNA of the CDR3 is TGTGCCAGCAGCCCCCCTACAGAGAACTATGGCTACACCTTC.

This clone was counted a few times. The J gene is TRBJ2-7, the V gene TRBV7-9; D unclear. This CDR3 spans 12 amino acids. CDR1 is SEHNR and CDR2 is FQNEAQ in the germline V gene (reference sequence). Between the trimmed V and J ends, which lost 2 bases and 5 bases, there was a span of 7 bases. CDR3 amino acids: CASSLIRDEQYF. CDR3 DNA: TGTGCCAGCAGCTTAATCCGGGACGAGCAGTACTTC.

V is TRBV28 and J is TRBJ2-7; a weak D match, TRBD2 (6 bases). V lost 3 bases and J 1 base, leaving 13 bases between the germline ends. This CDR3 comprises 15 residues. Germline-derived CDR1 and CDR2 are MDHEN and SYDVKM. The CDR3 nucleotides are TGTGCCAGCAGTTTCCAGGGACTCCCGTCCTACGAGCAGTACTTC. It specifies CASSFQGLPSYEQYF.

This chain connects TRBV28 to TRBJ2-2; TRBD2 matches at 7 bases. The germline CDR1 and CDR2 sequences are MDHEN and SYDVKM. The trim removed 7 bases at V and 2 bases at J, leaving 4 bases unmatched. The CDR3 extends over 14 amino acids. CDR3 bases: TGTGCCAGCACCAGCGGGGCTAACACCGGGGAGCTGTTTTTT. Protein sequence: CASTSGANTGELFF. Looking up the rest from reference TRBV28 and TRBJ2-2 gives the full variable domain: DVKVTQSSRYLVKRTGEKVFLECVQDMDHENMFWYRQDPGLGLRLIYFSYDVKMKEKGDIPEGYSVSREKKERFSLILESASTNQTSMYLCASTSGANTGELFFGEGSRLTVL.

V usage is TRBV29-1 and J usage is TRBJ1-1, with TRBD1 matching 10 bases. V dropped 6 bases and J dropped 10; count of bases not matched to a gene: 8. The CDR3 totals 12 residues. Looked up from germline, CDR1 is SQVTM and CDR2 is ANQGSEA. The CDR3 region has the DNA TGCAGCGTCCTGAAGACAGGGGGCTCAGCTTTCTTT. The encoded protein is CSVLKTGGSAFF.

This clone was counted a single time. The gene calls are TRBV2 and TRBJ1-1, with 7 positions matching TRBD1. This CDR3 contains 11 residues. Trimming cost V 2 bases and J 10 bases; bases outside gene matches: 1. Germline CDR1 and CDR2: SNHLY and FYNNEI. DNA for the CDR3: TGTGCCAGCAGTGAAAACAGGGGAGCTTTCTTT. Translating gives CASSENRGAFF.

This clone appeared a few times. The V call is TRBV27, the J call TRBJ2-7; TRBD1 matches 11 bases. The germline CDR1 and CDR2 sequences are MNHEY and SMNVEV (reference sequence). The V segment lost 4 bases and the J segment 5 bases; nucleotides outside the gene matches: 1. CDR3 size: 13 residues. CDR3 nucleotide sequence: TGTGCCAGCAGTTGGACAGGGGGCAACGAGCAGTACTTC. Protein sequence: CASSWTGGNEQYF.

The rearrangement links TRBV10-3 to TRBJ2-5; no firm D call. The CDR3 has 14 residues. Per the germline V gene, CDR1 is ENHRY and CDR2 is SYGVKD. Trimming shortened V by 3 bases and J by 5 bases, and 13 bases separated the two germline ends. CDR3 coding DNA: TGTGCCATCAGTGAAGGCCCCAGCCGGGAGACCCAGTACTTC. Protein product: CAISEGPSRETQYF.

The chain joins TRBV7-3 to TRBJ2-2; 8 bases line up with TRBD2. J gave up 6 bases and V 5 bases, and 11 bases lay outside the gene matches. Germline CDR1 is SGHTA and CDR2 is FQGTGA. The CDR3 consists of 16 residues. The CDR3 DNA is TGTGCCAGCAGCATCACTAGCGGCGGGGGGTCCGGGGAGCTGTTTTTT. Encoded protein: CASSITSGGGSGELFF.

CDR3 nucleotides: TGTGCCAGCAGTTTCAGGGGAGGGACAGATACGCAGTATTTT. Its protein product is CASSFRGGTDTQYF. The rearrangement uses TRBV6-5 and TRBJ2-3; tentative D call: TRBD2 (7 bases). This CDR3 spans 14 amino acids. Germline loops: CDR1 MNHEY, CDR2 SVGAGI. With 4 bases removed from V and 3 bases from J, the gap between germline ends came to 11 bases.

J is TRBJ2-1 and V is TRBV5-1; D remains unclear. V was pared by 0 bases and J by 0 bases, with 13 bases between. The CDR3 extends over 17 amino acids. CDR1 SGHRS and CDR2 YFSETQ come from the germline V gene. The CDR3 bases are TGCGCCAGCAGCTTGGTTGGTAGGACGGACTCCTACAATGAGCAGTTCTTC. As protein: CASSLVGRTDSYNEQFF.

This clone was counted a single time. The rearrangement links TRBV18 to TRBJ2-7; D call uncertain. Germline V gene lookup returns CDR1 KGHSH and CDR2 LQKENI. The CDR3 consists of 14 residues. With 3 bases removed from V and 5 bases from J, the gap between germline ends came to 14 bases. In DNA form, the CDR3 reads TGTGCCAGCTCACCCCCCGGCAGTCCCGACGAGCAGTACTTC. Amino acid sequence: CASSPPGSPDEQYF.

The V call is TRBV29-1, the J call TRBJ2-5, with D tentatively TRBD1 or TRBD2 (5 bases each). The tail of the sequence fits TRBJ2-7 better, so the J call may be wrong. The CDR3 has 12 residues. Germline V lookup: CDR1 SQVTM, CDR2 ANQGSEA. CDR3 residues: CSVGGRDHEQYF. For the CDR3, the DNA is TGCAGCGTTGGCGGCAGGGACCACGAGCAGTACTTC.

This CDR3 is CASSMNLGGDSPLHF. CDR3 nucleotide sequence: TGTGCCAGTAGTATGAACTTAGGGGGTGATTCACCCCTCCACTTT. V usage is TRBV19 and J usage is TRBJ1-6; D is perhaps TRBD1 (6 bases). CDR3 length equals 15 residues. V shed 3 bases and J shed 8 bases, with 14 bases lying between them. CDR1 LNHDA and CDR2 SQIVND come from the germline V gene (reference sequence). Full variable domain (remainder filled in from reference TRBV19 and TRBJ1-6): DGGITQSPKYLFRKEGQNVTLSCEQNLNHDAMYWYRQDPGQGLRLIYYSQIVNDFQKGDIAEGYSVSREKKESFPLTVTSAQKNPTAFYLCASSMNLGGDSPLHFGNGTRLTVT.

Here the CDR3 DNA reads TGTGCCAGCAGCTTGGACCGCGGGCCCCAGCATTTT. As protein: CASSLDRGPQHF. The rearrangement uses TRBV11-2 and TRBJ1-5; D remains unclear. Trimming took off 3 bases at V and 9 bases at J, with 9 bases between the two ends. CDR1 SGHAT and CDR2 FQNNGV come from the germline V gene. The CDR3 extends over 12 amino acids.

This clone was counted only a few times. The CDR3: CASSLIHTDTQYF. The CDR3 DNA reads as TGTGCCAGCAGCTTAATTCATACAGATACGCAGTATTTT. V gene TRBV7-2 combines with J gene TRBJ2-3; D gene uncertain. Germline V gene lookup returns CDR1 SGHTA and CDR2 FQGNSA. CDR3 length: 13 residues. Deletions cut 2 bases from V and 3 bases from J, with 6 bases between. Combining the CDR3 with reference TRBV7-2 and TRBJ2-3 gives the whole variable domain GAGVSQSPSNKVTEKGKDVELRCDPISGHTALYWYRQSLGQGLEFLIYFQGNSAPDKSGLPSDRFSAERTGGSVSTLTIQRTQQEDSAVYLCASSLIHTDTQYFGPGTRLTVL.

The chain uses TRBV7-2 and TRBJ1-1; 8 bases map to TRBD1. The CDR3 loop spans 14 amino acids. CDR1 SGHTA and CDR2 FQGNSA come from the germline V gene. V trimming: 4 bases; J trimming: 6 bases; junction bases outside the gene matches: 7. CDR3 bases: TGTGCCAGCAGCTGGCACAGGGGGATCGCTGAAGCTTTCTTT. It is translated as CASSWHRGIAEAFF.

V and J are TRBV6-5 and TRBJ2-3, with D perhaps TRBD1 (6 bases). Trimming removed 0 bases from V and 3 bases from J, with 13 bases in between. The CDR3 is 16 amino acids. Germline CDR1 and CDR2: MNHEY and SVGAGI. For the CDR3, the DNA is TGTGCCAGCAGTTACTCTCCGAATAGGGGGACAGATACGCAGTATTTT. Translated: CASSYSPNRGTDTQYF.

The rearrangement joins TRBV5-5 to TRBJ2-7, with 11 bases aligning to TRBD2. V lost 0 bases and J lost 3; bases outside the gene matches: 5. Germline CDR1 is SGHKS and CDR2 is YYEKEE (reference sequence). The CDR3 consists of 16 residues. DNA of the CDR3: TGTGCCAGCAGCTTGGATCTAGCGGGAGGTAGCTACGAGCAGTACTTC. Amino acid sequence: CASSLDLAGGSYEQYF.

This clone occurred a few times. This chain connects TRBV5-1 to TRBJ2-7; TRBD1 aligns across 10 bases. The germline V gene encodes CDR1 SGHRS and CDR2 YFSETQ. V trimming: 4 bases; J trimming: 3 bases; junction bases outside the gene matches: 4. The length of the CDR3 is 14 residues. CDR3 bases: TGCGCCAGCAGCGTGGGACAGGGGTTCTACGAGCAGTACTTC. Translation: CASSVGQGFYEQYF. Full variable domain (missing parts from reference TRBV5-1 and TRBJ2-7): KAGVTQTPRYLIKTRGQQVTLSCSPISGHRSVSWYQQTPGQGLQFLFEYFSETQRNKGNFPGRFSGRQFSNSRSEMNVSTLELGDSALYLCASSVGQGFYEQYFGPGTRLTVT.

The chain couples TRBV7-9 to TRBJ2-7; D gene ambiguous. Per germline, CDR1 SEHNR and CDR2 FQNEAQ (reference sequence). V dropped 5 bases and J dropped 0 bases, with 17 bases sitting between them. The CDR3 is 16 residues long. In DNA, the CDR3 is TGTGCCAGCAGCACTCAGGCGGCTAGAGGCTCCTACGAGCAGTACTTC. It is translated as CASSTQAARGSYEQYF.

This clone showed up just a few times. This sequence joins TRBV7-7 and TRBJ2-7; perhaps TRBD2 as D (5 bases). V lost 3 bases to trimming and J lost 1 base, with 7 bases between them. The CDR3 has 13 residues. Germline assignment: CDR1 SSHAT and CDR2 FNYEAQ (reference sequence). Written as DNA, the CDR3 is TGTGCCAGCAGCTTGAGGGTATCCTACGAGCAGTACTTC. Amino acid sequence: CASSLRVSYEQYF.

The chain carries TRBV5-4 and TRBJ2-5; D is uncertain. The V gene's germline CDR1 is SGHNT and CDR2 YYREEE (reference sequence). V shed 0 bases and J shed 0 bases, with 6 bases lying between them. This CDR3 is 14 amino acids long. CDR3 sequence reads: CASSLGINQETQYF. Here the CDR3 DNA reads TGTGCCAGCAGCTTGGGCATAAACCAAGAGACCCAGTACTTC.